This T cell receptor (beta chain) was sequenced during a study of vaccination effects on CD4 cells after COVID-19. Turning to the study itself: Two-dose BNT162b2 or mRNA-1273 vaccination was given to participants.

Concerning this clone: The antigen remains undetermined.

Only in-frame clones appear in the TCRdb table, and some are missing; sequencing was by immunoSEQ multiplex PCR. The sample has over 50,000 clones; around 81% are singletons. CDR1 and CDR2 (germline): DFQATT, SNEGSKA (reference sequence). V shed 3 bases and J shed 8 bases, with 10 bases lying between them. CDR3 length equals 11 residues. ViraFEST expansion of antigen-specific CD4+ T cells with viral peptide pools preceded sequencing. Investigators separated out CD4+ T cells once about eleven days of culture had passed. Cultures had half their medium replaced with IL-2 medium on days 3 and 7. V gene TRBV20-1 combines with J gene TRBJ1-1; no clear D. The sequence came from a human donor who received a COVID-19 vaccine. The sample was CD4+ T cells from PBMCs cultured with HCoV-229E spike peptides, taken before COVID-19 vaccination. CDR3 sequence: CSARVTQEAFF. CDR3 nucleotides: TGCAGTGCTAGGGTGACACAAGAAGCTTTCTTT.